This T cell receptor (beta chain) was obtained from a study of response to subunit inactivated influenza vaccine (dated by TCRdb to the late 2010s). About the investigation overall: The study used deep quantitative T cell receptor repertoire profiling to track responses to a trivalent subunit inactivated influenza vaccine. Points the paper makes about the study in general: The authors suggested that each seasonal influenza vaccination may recruit only a limited number of new T cells.

Germline trimming amounts to 1 base on V and 7 bases on J, with 12 as the count of junction bases outside the gene matches. CDR3 length: 17 amino acids, cysteine to phenylalanine. CDR3 DNA is the only sequence kept; it has 51 bases, read in frame from the first base. The germline V gene (reference sequence) supplies CDR1 LGHDT and CDR2 YNNKEL. This clonotype was counted many times. Its antigen target is currently unknown. Base qualities were left out, and no much larger clone turns up one base away. Library preparation used RT-PCR. TCRdb names Illumina HiSeq 2500 as the instrument used. TCRdb reanalyzed the raw reads on its own, using fastp at Q25 for trimming and MiXCR for clone calling, and kept in-frame beta chains. Identical CDR3 protein sequences are pooled into one entry, listed with their most common genes and DNA. The sample has 590,000 or so distinct CDR3 sequences on record, around 15% of them singletons. 6% to 9.5% of the sample is held by the ten biggest clonotypes.

Specimen: PBMCs from blood, collected roughly 2 weeks before vaccination. The sequence was obtained from a man aged 50-59 years who received an inactivated influenza vaccine. Donor details come from another sample of the same person, matched by shared clones. The chain is made from TRBV3-1 and TRBJ1-5; 8 central nucleotides agree with TRBD1. The CDR3 protein sequence reads: CASSQAGLQGQDQPQHF. The DNA sequence reads TGTGCCAGCAGCCAAGCGGGCTTGCAGGGACAGGACCAGCCCCAGCATTTT.